This T cell receptor (beta chain) is from a study of neoadjuvant nivolumab and ipilimumab in lung cancer. Study as a whole: Nivolumab 3 mg/kg was given days 1, 15 and 29, plus ipilimumab 1 mg/kg day 1 in combination.

About this clone: Its specificity is not known.

Data came from immunoSEQ multiplex PCR; TCRdb stores just in-frame clones and leaves some out. The sample holds 15,000 to 20,000 clones, 65% to 85% seen once. The germline V gene encodes CDR1 SNHLY and CDR2 FYNNEI. The ends were cut back, 8 bases at V and 0 bases at J, with 17 bases in the middle. The CDR3 runs to 17 residues. General observations from the study: TCR richness and clonality were higher in tumors than adjacent uninvolved lung. From pretherapy to surgery, tumor richness and clonality rose with dual therapy. Pretherapy blood TCR richness correlated positively with resected tumor richness.

The receptor comes from an adult with non-small cell lung cancer. The chain recombines TRBV2 with TRBJ1-6; TRBD1 is a possible D gene (6 bases). The input for sequencing was tumor tissue, taken after neoadjuvant nivolumab, alone or with ipilimumab, at or shortly before surgery. For the CDR3, the DNA is TGTGCCAGCTGGGGGGCCTCCTTTAGCTCCTATAATTCACCCCTCCACTTT. It encodes CASWGASFSSYNSPLHF. The entire variable domain, with the rest obtained from reference TRBV2 and TRBJ1-6, is as follows: EPEVTQTPSHQVTQMGQEVILRCVPISNHLYFYWYRQILGQKVEFLVSFYNNEISEKSEIFDDQFSVERPDGSNFTLKIRSTKLEDSAMYFCASWGASFSSYNSPLHFGNGTRLTVT.